The entry that follows covers one T cell receptor beta chain sequence. The sample comes from a study of Ad26.COV2.S vaccination and SARS-CoV-2 variants. The treatment is: roughly 20 received Ad26.COV2.S at low or high dose, single or two shots; 5 received placebo; per-sample allocation not given. The samples date from day 63 after the first vaccine or placebo injection. TCRdb keeps only in-frame clones here, not all; method: immunoSEQ multiplex PCR. The sample contains hundreds of thousands of clones, about 89% of which appear only once. The CDR3 runs 17 residues. V lost 2 bases to trimming and J lost 3 bases; unmatched junction nucleotides: 11. Germline V gives CDR1 SGHTS, CDR2 YDEGEE.

The chain employs TRBV5-8 and TRBJ1-3, with 7 bases matching TRBD1. The sequenced sample was peripheral blood, obtained in a trial of Ad26.COV2.S vaccine versus placebo. This receptor was taken from a person between 18 and 65 years old who received the Ad26.COV2.S COVID-19 vaccine or a placebo. The chain's CDR3 is CASSLVEGQTVGNTIYF. In DNA, the CDR3 is TGTGCCAGCAGCTTAGTCGAGGGACAGACTGTTGGAAACACCATATATTTT.